This paragraph reports one T cell receptor (beta chain). No antigen is known for it. Only cases whose brain tissue showed the highest T cell transcript signatures were sequenced. This record belongs to a study of brain T cells in children with intractable seizures. CDR1 and CDR2 (germline): SNHLY, FYNNEI. CDR3 size: 16 residues. V was cut by 6 bases and J by 2 bases, with 14 bases left in between. Study observations and caveats: Patients' HCMV serostatus was unknown; virus specificity rests on CDR3 similarity alone. Pre-surgery blood may have been undersampled, hiding some clones.

The protocol was immunoSEQ multiplex PCR, while the TCRdb copy is restricted to in-frame clones and leaves out a portion. There are some 80,000 clones in the sample; under 95% occur only once, and roughly a quarter lies in the top ten. Sequencing was performed on peripheral blood, taken at surgery. The V gene is TRBV2, the J gene TRBJ2-6; weak D call: TRBD1 (6 bases). The sequence derives from a girl under 10 years old with Rasmussen encephalitis and intractable seizures. Written as DNA, the CDR3 is TGTGCCAGCAGGGGCGTACAGGGCCCTGGGGCCAACGTCCTGACTTTC. This sequence encodes CASRGVQGPGANVLTF.